This T cell receptor beta chain was retrieved from a study of T-cell memory formation after mild COVID-19. It was 5'RACE with constant-segment primers that produced the TCR alpha and TCR beta cDNA libraries, which carried sample barcodes and UMIs. TCRdb analysed the 5' RACE reads with MiXCR anew, one entry per CDR3 protein. The data show 290,000 or so distinct CDR3 sequences, with roughly 21% seen just once and roughly 21% held by the top ten. Germline CDR1 and CDR2: SGDLS and YYNGEE. With 4 bases removed from V and 6 bases from J, the gap between germline ends came to 22 bases. The CDR3 has 16 residues. Remarks on this clonotype: The antigen is undetermined.

Overall study findings and caveats: Clones contracting day 15 to 85 were balanced CD4/CD8; later expanders leaned CD4+.

The receptor was isolated from a man aged 18 to 30 who had mild COVID-19 (a few samples of this study predate the infection). Cell type and time point are not known. The material sequenced was PBMCs or a T cell subset sorted from them (not recorded which). V gene TRBV9 combines with J gene TRBJ1-2; possible D gene TRBD1, 6 bases. CDR3 sequence (DNA): TGTGCCAGCAGCCACCTTGGTACAGGGTGGTCGGATGGCTACACCTTC. It is translated as CASSHLGTGWSDGYTF.